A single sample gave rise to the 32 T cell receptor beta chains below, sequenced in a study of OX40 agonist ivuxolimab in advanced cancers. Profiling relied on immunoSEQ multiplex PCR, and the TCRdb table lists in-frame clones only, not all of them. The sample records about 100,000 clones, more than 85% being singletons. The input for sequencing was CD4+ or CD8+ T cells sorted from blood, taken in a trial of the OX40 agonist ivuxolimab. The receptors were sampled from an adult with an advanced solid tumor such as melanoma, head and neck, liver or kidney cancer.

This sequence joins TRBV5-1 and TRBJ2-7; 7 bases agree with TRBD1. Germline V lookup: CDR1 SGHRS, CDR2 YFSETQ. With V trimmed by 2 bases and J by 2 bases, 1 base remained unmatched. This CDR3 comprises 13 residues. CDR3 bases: TGCGCCAGCAGCTTAACAGGGGCCTACGAGCAGTACTTC. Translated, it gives CASSLTGAYEQYF.

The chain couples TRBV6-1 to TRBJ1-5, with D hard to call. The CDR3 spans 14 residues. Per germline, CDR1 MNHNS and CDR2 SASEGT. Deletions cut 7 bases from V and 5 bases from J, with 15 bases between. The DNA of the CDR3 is TGTGCCAGCACCCAAAGCGGGGAGGATCAGCCCCAGCATTTT. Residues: CASTQSGEDQPQHF.

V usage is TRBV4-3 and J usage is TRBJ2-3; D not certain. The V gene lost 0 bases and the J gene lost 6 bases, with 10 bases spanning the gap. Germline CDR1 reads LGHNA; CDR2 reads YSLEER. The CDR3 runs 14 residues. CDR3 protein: CASSQEALGDTQYF. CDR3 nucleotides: TGCGCCAGCAGCCAAGAGGCCCTAGGCGATACGCAGTATTTT.

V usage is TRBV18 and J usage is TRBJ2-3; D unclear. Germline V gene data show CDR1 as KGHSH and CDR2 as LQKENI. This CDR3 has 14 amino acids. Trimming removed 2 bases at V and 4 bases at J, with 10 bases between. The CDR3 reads CASSPRSEADTQYF. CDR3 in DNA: TGTGCCAGCTCACCAAGGTCAGAGGCAGATACGCAGTATTTT. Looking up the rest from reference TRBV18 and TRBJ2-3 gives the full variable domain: NAGVMQNPRHLVRRRGQEARLRCSPMKGHSHVYWYRQLPEEGLKFMVYLQKENIIDESGMPKERFSAEFPKEGPSILRIQQVVRGDSAAYFCASSPRSEADTQYFGPGTRLTVL.

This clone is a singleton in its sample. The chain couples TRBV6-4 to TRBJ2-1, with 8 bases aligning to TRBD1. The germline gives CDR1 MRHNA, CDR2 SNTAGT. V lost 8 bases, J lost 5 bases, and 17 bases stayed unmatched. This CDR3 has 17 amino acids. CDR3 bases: TGTGCCAGCGAGTGTGCAGGGGGCCACCTCTTCCACAATGAGCAGTTCTTC. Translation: CASECAGGHLFHNEQFF.

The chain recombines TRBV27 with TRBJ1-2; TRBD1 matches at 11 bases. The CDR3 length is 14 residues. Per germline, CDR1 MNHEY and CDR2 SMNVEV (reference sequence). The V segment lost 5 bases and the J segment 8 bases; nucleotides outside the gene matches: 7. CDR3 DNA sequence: TGTGCCAGCAGTCCCGGACAGGGGGCTTGGGGCTACACCTTC. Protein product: CASSPGQGAWGYTF.

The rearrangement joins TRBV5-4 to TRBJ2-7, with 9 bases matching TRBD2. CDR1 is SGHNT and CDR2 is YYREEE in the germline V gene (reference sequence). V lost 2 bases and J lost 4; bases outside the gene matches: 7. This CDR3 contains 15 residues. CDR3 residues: CASSLDSGGPYEQYF. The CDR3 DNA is TGTGCCAGCAGCTTAGATAGCGGGGGCCCATACGAGCAGTACTTC.

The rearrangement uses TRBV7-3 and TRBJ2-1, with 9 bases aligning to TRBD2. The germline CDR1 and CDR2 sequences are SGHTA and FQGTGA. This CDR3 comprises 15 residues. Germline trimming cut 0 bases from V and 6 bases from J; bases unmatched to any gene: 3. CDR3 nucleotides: TGTGCCAGCAGCTTAACGCCTAGCGGGATCAATGAGCAGTTCTTC. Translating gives CASSLTPSGINEQFF.

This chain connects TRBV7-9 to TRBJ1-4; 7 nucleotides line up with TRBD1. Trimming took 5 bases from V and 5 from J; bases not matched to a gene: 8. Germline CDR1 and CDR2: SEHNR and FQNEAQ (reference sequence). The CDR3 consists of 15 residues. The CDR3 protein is CASSPDRARNEKLFF. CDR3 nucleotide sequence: TGTGCCAGCAGCCCAGACAGGGCGAGAAATGAAAAACTGTTTTTT.

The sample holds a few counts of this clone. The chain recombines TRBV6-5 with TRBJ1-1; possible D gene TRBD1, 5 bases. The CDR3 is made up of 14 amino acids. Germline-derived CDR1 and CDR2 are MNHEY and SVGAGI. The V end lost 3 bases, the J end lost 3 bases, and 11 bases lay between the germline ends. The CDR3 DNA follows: TGTGCCAGCAGTTATACAGGTTTAGACACTGAAGCTTTCTTT. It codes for CASSYTGLDTEAFF.

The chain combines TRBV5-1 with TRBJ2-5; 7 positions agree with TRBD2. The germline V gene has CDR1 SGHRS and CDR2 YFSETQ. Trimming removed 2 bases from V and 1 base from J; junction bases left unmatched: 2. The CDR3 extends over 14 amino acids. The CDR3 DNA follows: TGCGCCAGCAGCTTCCTAGCGGTCCAAGAGACCCAGTACTTC. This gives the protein CASSFLAVQETQYF.

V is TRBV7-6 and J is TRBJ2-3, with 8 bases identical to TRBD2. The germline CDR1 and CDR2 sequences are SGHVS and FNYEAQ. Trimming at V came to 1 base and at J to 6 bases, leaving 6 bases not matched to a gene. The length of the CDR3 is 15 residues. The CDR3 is CASSLDGRAMDTQYF. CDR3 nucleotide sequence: TGTGCCAGCAGCTTAGACGGGAGGGCCATGGATACGCAGTATTTT.

The chain's CDR3 is CASSLGQGGNKYF. CDR3 nucleotide sequence: TGTGCCAGCAGTTTAGGACAGGGGGGTAATAAGTACTTC. The chain links TRBV28 to TRBJ2-7; 10 bases fit TRBD1. The CDR3 runs to 13 residues. Germline assignment: CDR1 MDHEN and CDR2 SYDVKM. After removal of 2 bases from V and 11 bases from J, the junction contained 6 bases not matched to a gene. Combining the CDR3 with reference TRBV28 and TRBJ2-7 gives the whole variable domain DVKVTQSSRYLVKRTGEKVFLECVQDMDHENMFWYRQDPGLGLRLIYFSYDVKMKEKGDIPEGYSVSREKKERFSLILESASTNQTSMYLCASSLGQGGNKYFGPGTRLTVT.

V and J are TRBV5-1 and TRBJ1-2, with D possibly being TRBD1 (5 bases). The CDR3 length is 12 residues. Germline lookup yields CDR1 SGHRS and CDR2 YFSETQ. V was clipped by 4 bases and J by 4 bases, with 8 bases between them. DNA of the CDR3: TGCGCCAGCAGCCCCGGGACCTATGGCTACACCTTC. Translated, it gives CASSPGTYGYTF.

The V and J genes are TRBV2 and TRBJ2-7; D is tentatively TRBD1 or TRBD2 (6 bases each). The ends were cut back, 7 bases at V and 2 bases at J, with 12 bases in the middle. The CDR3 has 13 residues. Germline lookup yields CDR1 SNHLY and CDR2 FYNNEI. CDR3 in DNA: TGTGCCAGCATGGAGGGGGGAACCTACGAGCAGTACTTC. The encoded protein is CASMEGGTYEQYF.

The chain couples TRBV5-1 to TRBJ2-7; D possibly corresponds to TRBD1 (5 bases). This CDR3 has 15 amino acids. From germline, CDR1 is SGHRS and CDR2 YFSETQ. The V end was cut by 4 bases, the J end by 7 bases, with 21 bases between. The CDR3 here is CASSTSTEPTGEQYF. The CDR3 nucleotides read TGCGCCAGCAGCACCTCGACAGAACCCACGGGTGAGCAGTACTTC.

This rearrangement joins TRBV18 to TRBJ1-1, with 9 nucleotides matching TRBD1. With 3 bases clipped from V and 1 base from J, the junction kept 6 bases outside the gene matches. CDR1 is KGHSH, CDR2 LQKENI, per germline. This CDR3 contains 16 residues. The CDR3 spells CASSPRGQGPNTEAFF. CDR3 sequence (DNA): TGTGCCAGCTCACCCCGGGGACAGGGACCGAACACTGAAGCTTTCTTT.

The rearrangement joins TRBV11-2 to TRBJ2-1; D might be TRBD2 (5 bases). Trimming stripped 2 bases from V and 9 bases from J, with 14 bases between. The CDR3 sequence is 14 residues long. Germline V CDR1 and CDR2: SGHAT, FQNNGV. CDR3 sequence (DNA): TGTGCCAGCAGCTTAACGGGTGGGAGCGGTGAGCAGTTCTTC. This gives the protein CASSLTGGSGEQFF. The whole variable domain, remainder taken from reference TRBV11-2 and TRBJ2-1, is EAGVAQSPRYKIIEKRQSVAFWCNPISGHATLYWYQQILGQGPKLLIQFQNNGVVDDSQLPKDRFSAERLKGVDSTLKIQPAKLEDSAVYLCASSLTGGSGEQFFGPGTRLTVL.

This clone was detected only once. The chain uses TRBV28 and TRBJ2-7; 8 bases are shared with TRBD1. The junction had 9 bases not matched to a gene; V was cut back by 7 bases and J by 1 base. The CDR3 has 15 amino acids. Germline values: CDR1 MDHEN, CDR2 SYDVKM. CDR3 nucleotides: TGTGCCAGCAACGAAGGAGGGACAGGTTCCTACGAGCAGTACTTC. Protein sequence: CASNEGGTGSYEQYF.

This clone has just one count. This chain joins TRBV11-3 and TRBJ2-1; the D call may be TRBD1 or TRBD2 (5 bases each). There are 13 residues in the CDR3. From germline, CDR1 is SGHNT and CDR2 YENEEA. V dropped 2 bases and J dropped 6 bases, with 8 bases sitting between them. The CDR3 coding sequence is TGTGCCAGCAGCTTATTTGGGGGCAATGAGCAGTTCTTC. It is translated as CASSLFGGNEQFF.

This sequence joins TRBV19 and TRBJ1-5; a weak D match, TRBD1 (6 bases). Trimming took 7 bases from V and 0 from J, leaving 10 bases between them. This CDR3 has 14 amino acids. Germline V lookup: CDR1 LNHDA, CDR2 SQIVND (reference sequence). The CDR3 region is CASKGQNSNQPQHF. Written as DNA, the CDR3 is TGTGCCAGTAAAGGACAGAATAGCAATCAGCCCCAGCATTTT.

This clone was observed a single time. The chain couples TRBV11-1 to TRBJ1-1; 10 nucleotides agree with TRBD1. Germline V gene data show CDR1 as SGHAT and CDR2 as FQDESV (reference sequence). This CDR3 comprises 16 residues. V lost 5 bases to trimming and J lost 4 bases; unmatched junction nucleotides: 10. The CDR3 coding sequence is TGTGCCAGCAGCCCCCGGACAGGGGGTACGGGCACTGAAGCTTTCTTT. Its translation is CASSPRTGGTGTEAFF.

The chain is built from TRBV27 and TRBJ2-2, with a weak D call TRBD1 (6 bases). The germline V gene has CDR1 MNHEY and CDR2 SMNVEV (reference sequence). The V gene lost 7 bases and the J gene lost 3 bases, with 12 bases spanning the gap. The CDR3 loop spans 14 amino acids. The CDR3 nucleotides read TGTGCCAGCATGCACAGGGAAGACACCGGGGAGCTGTTTTTT. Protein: CASMHREDTGELFF.

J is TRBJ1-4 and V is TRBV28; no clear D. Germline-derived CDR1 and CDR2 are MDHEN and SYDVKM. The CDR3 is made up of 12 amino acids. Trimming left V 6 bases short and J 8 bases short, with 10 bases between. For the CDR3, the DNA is TGTGCCAGCAGGTTGTTACAGGAAAAACTGTTTTTT. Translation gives CASRLLQEKLFF.

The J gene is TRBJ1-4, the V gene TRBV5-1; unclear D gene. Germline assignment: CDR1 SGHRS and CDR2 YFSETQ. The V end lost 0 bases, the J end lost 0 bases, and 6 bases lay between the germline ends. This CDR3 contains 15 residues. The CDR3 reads CASSLEIATNEKLFF. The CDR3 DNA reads TGCGCCAGCAGCTTGGAAATAGCAACTAATGAAAAACTGTTTTTT.

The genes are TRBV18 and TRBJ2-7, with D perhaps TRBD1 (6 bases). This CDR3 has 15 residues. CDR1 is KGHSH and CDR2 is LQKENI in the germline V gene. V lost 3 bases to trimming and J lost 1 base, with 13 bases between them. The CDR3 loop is CASSPINTGSYEQYF. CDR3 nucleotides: TGTGCCAGCTCACCGATTAATACAGGGTCCTACGAGCAGTACTTC.

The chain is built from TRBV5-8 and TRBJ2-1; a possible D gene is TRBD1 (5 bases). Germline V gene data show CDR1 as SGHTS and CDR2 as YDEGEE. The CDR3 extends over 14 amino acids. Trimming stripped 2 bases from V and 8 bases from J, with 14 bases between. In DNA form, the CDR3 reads TGTGCCAGCAGCTTCAGGGTGCATCGTCATGAGCAGTTCTTC. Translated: CASSFRVHRHEQFF.

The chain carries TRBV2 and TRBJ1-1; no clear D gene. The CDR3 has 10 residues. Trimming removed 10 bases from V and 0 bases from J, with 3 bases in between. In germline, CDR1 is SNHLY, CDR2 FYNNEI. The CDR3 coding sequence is TGTGCCAAGATGAACACTGAAGCTTTCTTT. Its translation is CAKMNTEAFF.

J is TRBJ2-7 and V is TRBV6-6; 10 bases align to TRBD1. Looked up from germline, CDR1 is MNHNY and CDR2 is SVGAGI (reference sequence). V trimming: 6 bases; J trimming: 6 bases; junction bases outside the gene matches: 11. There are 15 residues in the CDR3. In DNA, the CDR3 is TGTGCCAGCAGCCCAAACTATGGGACAGGGGCCGAGCAGTACTTC. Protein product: CASSPNYGTGAEQYF.

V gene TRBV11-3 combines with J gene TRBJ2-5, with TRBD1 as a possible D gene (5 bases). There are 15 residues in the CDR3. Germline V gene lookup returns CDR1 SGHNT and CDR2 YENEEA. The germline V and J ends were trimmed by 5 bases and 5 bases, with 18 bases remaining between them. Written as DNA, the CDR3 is TGTGCCAGCAGCCCCTCTAGGGGAACCTGGGAGACCCAGTACTTC. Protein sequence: CASSPSRGTWETQYF.

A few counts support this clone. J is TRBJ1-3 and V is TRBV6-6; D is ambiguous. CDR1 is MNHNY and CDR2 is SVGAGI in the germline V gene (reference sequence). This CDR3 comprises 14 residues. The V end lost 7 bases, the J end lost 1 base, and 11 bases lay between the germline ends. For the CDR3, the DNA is TGTGCCAGCACTCCTCTTCGGTCTGGAAACACCATATATTTT. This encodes CASTPLRSGNTIYF.

CDR3 residues: CASSQGQGVEKLFF. CDR3 sequence (DNA): TGTGCCAGCAGCCAAGGGCAGGGAGTAGAAAAACTGTTTTTT. The chain is built from TRBV14 and TRBJ1-4; TRBD1 might be the D (5 bases). From germline, CDR1 is SGHDN and CDR2 FVKESK. Trimming removed 1 base from V and 8 bases from J, with 11 bases in between. The CDR3 runs 14 residues.